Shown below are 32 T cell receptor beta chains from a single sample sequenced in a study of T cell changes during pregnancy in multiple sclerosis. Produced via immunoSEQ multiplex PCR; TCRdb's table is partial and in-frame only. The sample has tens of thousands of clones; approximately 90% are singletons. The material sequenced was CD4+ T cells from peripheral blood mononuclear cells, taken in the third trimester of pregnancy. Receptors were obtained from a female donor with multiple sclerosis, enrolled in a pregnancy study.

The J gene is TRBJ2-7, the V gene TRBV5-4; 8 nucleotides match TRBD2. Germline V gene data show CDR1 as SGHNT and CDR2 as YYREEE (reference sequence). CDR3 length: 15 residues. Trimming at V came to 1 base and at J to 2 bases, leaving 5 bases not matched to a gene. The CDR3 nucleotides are TGTGCCAGCAGCTTGAGCGGGGGTGGGCCCTACGAGCAGTACTTC. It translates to CASSLSGGGPYEQYF.

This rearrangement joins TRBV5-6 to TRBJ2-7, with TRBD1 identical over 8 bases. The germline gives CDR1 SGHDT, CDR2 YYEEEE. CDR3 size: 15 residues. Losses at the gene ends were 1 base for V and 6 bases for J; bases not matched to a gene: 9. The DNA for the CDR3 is TGTGCCAGCAGCTTGCGCGGGACAGGCCTGAGCGAGCAGTACTTC. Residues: CASSLRGTGLSEQYF.

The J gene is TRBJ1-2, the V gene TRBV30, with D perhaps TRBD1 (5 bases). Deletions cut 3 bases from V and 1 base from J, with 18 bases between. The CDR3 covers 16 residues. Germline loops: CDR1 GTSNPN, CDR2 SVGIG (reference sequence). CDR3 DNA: TGTGCCTGGAGGGTCCCGGGACTCCTTAATAACTATGGCTACACCTTC. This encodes CAWRVPGLLNNYGYTF.

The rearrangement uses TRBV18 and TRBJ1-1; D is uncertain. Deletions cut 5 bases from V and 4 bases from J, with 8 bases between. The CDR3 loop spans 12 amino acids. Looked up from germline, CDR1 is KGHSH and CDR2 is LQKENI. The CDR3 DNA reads TGTGCCAGCTCAAACCCGGGCACTGAAGCTTTCTTT. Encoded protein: CASSNPGTEAFF. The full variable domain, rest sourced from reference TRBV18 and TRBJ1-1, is NAGVMQNPRHLVRRRGQEARLRCSPMKGHSHVYWYRQLPEEGLKFMVYLQKENIIDESGMPKERFSAEFPKEGPSILRIQQVVRGDSAAYFCASSNPGTEAFFGQGTRLTVV.

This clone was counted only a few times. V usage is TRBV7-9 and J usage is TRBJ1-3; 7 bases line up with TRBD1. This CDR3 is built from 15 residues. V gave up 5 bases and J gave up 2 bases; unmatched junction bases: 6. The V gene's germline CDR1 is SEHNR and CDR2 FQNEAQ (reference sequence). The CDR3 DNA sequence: TGTGCCAGCAGCCTACCGACAGGGACTGGAAACACCATATATTTT. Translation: CASSLPTGTGNTIYF. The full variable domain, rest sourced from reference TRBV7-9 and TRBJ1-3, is DTGVSQNPRHKITKRGQNVTFRCDPISEHNRLYWYRQTLGQGPEFLTYFQNEAQLEKSRLLSDRFSAERPKGSFSTLEIQRTEQGDSAMYLCASSLPTGTGNTIYFGEGSWLTVV.

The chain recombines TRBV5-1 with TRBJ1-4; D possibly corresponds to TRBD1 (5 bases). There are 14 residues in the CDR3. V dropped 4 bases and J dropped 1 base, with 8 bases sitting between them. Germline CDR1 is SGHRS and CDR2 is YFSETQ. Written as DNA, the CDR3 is TGCGCCAGCAGCCCGACAGAAACTAATGAAAAACTGTTTTTT. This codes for CASSPTETNEKLFF.

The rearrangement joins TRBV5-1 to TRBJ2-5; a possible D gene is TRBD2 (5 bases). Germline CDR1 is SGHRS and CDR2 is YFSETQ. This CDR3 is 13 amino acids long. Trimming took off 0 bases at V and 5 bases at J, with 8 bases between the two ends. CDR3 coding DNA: TGCGCCAGCAGCTTGGAAGGCGGGGAGACCCAGTACTTC. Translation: CASSLEGGETQYF. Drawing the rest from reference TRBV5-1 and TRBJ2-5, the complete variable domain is KAGVTQTPRYLIKTRGQQVTLSCSPISGHRSVSWYQQTPGQGLQFLFEYFSETQRNKGNFPGRFSGRQFSNSRSEMNVSTLELGDSALYLCASSLEGGETQYFGPGTRLLVL.

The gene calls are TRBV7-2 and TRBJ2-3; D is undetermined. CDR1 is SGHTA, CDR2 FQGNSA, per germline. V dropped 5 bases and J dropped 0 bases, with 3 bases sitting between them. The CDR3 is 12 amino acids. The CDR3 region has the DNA TGTGCCAGCAGCCTCAGCACAGATACGCAGTATTTT. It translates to CASSLSTDTQYF.

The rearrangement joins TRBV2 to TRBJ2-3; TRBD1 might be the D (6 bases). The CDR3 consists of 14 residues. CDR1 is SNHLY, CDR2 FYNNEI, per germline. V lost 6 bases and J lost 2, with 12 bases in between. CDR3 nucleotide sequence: TGTGCCAGCAGGGTCGGACAGATCACAGATACGCAGTATTTT. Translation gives CASRVGQITDTQYF.

The CDR3 nucleotides are TGCGCCAGCAGCTTGGGGCTAGCGGGGGACGAGCAGTACTTC. Amino acids: CASSLGLAGDEQYF. V usage is TRBV5-1 and J usage is TRBJ2-7; 10 bases map to TRBD2. Germline CDR1 is SGHRS and CDR2 is YFSETQ. The CDR3 sequence is 14 residues long. With V trimmed by 0 bases and J by 5 bases, 2 bases remained unmatched.

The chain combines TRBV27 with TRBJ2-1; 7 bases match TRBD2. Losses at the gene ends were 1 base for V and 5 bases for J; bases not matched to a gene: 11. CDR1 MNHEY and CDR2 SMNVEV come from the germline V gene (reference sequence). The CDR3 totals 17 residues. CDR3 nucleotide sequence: TGTGCCAGCAGTTTATTGCCGCGAGCGGGGCTGCACAATGAGCAGTTCTTC. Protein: CASSLLPRAGLHNEQFF.

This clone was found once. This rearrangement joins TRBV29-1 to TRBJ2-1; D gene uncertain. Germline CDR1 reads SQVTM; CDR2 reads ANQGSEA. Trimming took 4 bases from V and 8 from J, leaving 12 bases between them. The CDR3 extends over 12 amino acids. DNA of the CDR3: TGCAGCGTTGGCCCACAGTTCGATGAGCAGTTCTTC. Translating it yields CSVGPQFDEQFF.

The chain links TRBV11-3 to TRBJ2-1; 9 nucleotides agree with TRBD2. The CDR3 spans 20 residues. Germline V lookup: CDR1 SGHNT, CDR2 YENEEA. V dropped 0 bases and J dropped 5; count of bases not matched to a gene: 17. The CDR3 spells CASSLDQAGTSYLGNNEQFF. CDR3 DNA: TGTGCCAGCAGCTTAGATCAGGCCGGGACTAGCTATCTCGGCAACAATGAGCAGTTCTTC.

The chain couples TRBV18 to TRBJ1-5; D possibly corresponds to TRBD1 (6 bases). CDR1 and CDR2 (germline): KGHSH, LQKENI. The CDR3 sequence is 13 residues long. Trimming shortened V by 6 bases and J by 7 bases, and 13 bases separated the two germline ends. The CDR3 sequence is CASSSGTLQPQHF. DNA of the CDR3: TGTGCCAGCTCCTCGGGGACACTCCAGCCCCAGCATTTT.

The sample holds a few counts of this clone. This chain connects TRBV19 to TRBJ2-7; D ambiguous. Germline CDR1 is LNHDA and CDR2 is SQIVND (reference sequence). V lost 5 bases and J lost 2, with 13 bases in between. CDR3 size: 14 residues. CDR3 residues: CASSFPNGPYEQYF. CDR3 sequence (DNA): TGTGCCAGTAGTTTCCCCAATGGCCCCTACGAGCAGTACTTC. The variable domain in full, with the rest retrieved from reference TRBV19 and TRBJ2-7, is DGGITQSPKYLFRKEGQNVTLSCEQNLNHDAMYWYRQDPGQGLRLIYYSQIVNDFQKGDIAEGYSVSREKKESFPLTVTSAQKNPTAFYLCASSFPNGPYEQYFGPGTRLTVT.

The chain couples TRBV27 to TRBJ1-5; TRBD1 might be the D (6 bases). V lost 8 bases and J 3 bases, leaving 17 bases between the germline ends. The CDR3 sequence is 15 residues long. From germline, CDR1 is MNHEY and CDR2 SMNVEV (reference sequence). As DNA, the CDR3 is TGTGCCAGCCGTCGAACAGGGACTAACAATCAGCCCCAGCATTTT. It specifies CASRRTGTNNQPQHF.

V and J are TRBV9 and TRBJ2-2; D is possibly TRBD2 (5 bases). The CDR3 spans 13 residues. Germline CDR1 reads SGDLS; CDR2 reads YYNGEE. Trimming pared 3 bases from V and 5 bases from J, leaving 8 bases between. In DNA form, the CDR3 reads TGTGCCAGCAGCGAGACGGGAACCGGGGAGCTGTTTTTT. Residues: CASSETGTGELFF.

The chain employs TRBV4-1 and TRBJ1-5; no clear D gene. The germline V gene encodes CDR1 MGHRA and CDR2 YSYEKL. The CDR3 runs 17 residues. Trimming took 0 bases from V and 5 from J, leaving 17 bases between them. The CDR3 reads CASSQDIGVPRHQPQHF. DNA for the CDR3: TGCGCCAGCAGCCAAGATATAGGAGTACCACGCCATCAGCCCCAGCATTTT.

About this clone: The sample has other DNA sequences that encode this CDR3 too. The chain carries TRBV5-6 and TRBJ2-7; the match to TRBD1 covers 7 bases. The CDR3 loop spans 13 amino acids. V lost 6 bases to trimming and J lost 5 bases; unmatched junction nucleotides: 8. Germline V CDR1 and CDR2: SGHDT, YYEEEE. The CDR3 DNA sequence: TGTGCCAGCAACTACCGGGACAGAAACGAGCAGTACTTC. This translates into CASNYRDRNEQYF.

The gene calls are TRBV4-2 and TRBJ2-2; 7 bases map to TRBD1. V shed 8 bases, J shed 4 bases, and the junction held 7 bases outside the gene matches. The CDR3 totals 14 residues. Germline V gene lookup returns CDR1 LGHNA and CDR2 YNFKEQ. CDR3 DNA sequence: TGTGCCAGCGAGACAGGGACCCGCACCGGGGAGCTGTTTTTT. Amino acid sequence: CASETGTRTGELFF.

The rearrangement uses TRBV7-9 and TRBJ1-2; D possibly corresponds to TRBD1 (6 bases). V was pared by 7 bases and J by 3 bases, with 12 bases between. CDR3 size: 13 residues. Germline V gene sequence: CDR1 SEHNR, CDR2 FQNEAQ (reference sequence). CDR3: CASTSNRDYGYTF. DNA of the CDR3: TGTGCCAGCACATCAAACAGGGACTATGGCTACACCTTC.

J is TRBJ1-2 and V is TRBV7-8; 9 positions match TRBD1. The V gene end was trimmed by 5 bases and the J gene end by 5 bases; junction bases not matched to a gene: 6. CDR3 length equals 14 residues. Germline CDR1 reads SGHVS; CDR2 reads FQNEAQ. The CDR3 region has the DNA TGTGCCAGCAGCCCACAGGGGGCGGGTTATGGCTACACCTTC. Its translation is CASSPQGAGYGYTF.

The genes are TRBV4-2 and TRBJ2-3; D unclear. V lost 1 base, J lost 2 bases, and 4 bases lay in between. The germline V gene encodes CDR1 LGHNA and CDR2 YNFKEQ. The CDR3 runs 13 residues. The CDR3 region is CASSQGATDTQYF. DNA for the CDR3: TGTGCCAGCAGCCAAGGGGCCACAGATACGCAGTATTTT.

CDR3 DNA: TGTGCCAGCAGTTACTCGTCGGTATCCTACGAGCAGTACTTC. Protein: CASSYSSVSYEQYF. The chain joins TRBV6-5 to TRBJ2-7, with D unclear. V shed 0 bases and J shed 1 base, with 7 bases lying between them. The CDR3 is made up of 14 amino acids. Germline CDR1 is MNHEY and CDR2 is SVGAGI.

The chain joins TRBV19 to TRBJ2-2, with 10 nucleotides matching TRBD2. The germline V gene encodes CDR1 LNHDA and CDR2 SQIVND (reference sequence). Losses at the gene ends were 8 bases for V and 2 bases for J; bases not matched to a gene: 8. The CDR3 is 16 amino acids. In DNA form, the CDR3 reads TGTGCCAGTGGAGTTATAGCGGGAGGCAACACCGGGGAGCTGTTTTTT. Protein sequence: CASGVIAGGNTGELFF.

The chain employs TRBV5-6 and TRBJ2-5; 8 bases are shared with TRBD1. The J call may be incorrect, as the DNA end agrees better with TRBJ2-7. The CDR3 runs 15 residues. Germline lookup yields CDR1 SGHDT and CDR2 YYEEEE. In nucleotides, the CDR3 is TGTGCCAGCAGCTTGGGGACAGGGTACCTCTACGAGCAGTACTTC. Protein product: CASSLGTGYLYEQYF.

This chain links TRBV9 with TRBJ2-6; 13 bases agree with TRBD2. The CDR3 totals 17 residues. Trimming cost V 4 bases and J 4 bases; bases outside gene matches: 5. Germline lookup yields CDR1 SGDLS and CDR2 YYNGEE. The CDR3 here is CASSRGLAGVGANVLTF. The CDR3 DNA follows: TGTGCCAGCAGCCGAGGACTAGCGGGGGTAGGGGCCAACGTCCTGACTTTC.

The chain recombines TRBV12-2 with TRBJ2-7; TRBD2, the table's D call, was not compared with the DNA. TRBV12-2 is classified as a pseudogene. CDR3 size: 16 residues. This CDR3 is CASRLRPGLASYEQYF. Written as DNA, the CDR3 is TGTGCAAGTCGCTTACGTCCGGGACTAGCGTCCTACGAGCAGTACTTC.

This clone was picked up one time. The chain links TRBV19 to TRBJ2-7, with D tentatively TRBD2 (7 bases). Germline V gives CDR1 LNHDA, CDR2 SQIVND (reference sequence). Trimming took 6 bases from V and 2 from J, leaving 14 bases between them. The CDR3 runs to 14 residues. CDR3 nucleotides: TGTGCCAGTAGCCAAGTGGGGGGGCCCTACGAGCAGTACTTC. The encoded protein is CASSQVGGPYEQYF.

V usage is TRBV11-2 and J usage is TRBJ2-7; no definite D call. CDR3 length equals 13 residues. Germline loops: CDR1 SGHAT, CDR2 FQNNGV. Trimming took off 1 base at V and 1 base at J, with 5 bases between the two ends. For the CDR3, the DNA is TGTGCCAGCAGCTTAGCACATTCCTACGAGCAGTACTTC. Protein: CASSLAHSYEQYF.

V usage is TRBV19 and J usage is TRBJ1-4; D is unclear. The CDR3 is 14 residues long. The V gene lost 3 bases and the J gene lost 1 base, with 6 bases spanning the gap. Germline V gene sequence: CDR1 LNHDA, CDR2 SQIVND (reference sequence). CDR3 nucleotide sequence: TGTGCCAGTAGTATCTACCTAACTAATGAAAAACTGTTTTTT. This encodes CASSIYLTNEKLFF.

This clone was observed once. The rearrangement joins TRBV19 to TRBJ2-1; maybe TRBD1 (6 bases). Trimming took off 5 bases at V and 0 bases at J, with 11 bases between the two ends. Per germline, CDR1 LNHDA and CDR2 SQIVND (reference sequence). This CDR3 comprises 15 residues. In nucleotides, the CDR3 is TGTGCCAGTAGTCGACAGGCAAGCTCCTACAATGAGCAGTTCTTC. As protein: CASSRQASSYNEQFF.